This TCR beta chain was sequenced during a study of blood T cells in healthy people across ages (dated by TCRdb to about 2015). Context from the whole study: In model experiments, template switching captured about one uniquely barcoded TCR beta cDNA molecule for every two T cells. To track age-related changes in TCR beta repertoire diversity, the study relied on deep sequencing normalized with unique cDNA molecular identifiers. Four age groups were formed from the donors: young (average roughly 15 years), middle-aged (around 37), aged (roughly 59) and long-lived (more than 75). To avoid experimental bias, donors of different ages were spread randomly across the sequencing lanes. For two donors (one aged 18 to 29 and one aged 80 or older), the study analyzed two additional independent replicas of 1 million unique cDNA reads from the same blood draw.

The germline ends are 13 bases apart after V is trimmed by 3 bases and J by 5 bases. There are 14 amino acids in the CDR3, from cysteine to phenylalanine inclusive. The read is trimmed to its CDR3 DNA, 42 bases read in frame from base 1. Based on the germline V gene (reference sequence), the CDR1 and CDR2 sequences are LNHDA and SQIVND. The approximately 40 donors, aged about 6 to 95 years, were systemically healthy Caucasian individuals from Russia. Each donor gave about 10 milliliters of peripheral blood, drawn into EDTA-treated Vacutainer tubes. PBMCs were isolated by Ficoll-Paque density-gradient centrifugation, with at least 6.5 million obtained per sample. Total RNA, at least 6 micrograms per sample, was extracted from PBMCs with Trizol reagent. Naive CD45RAhigh/CD27high T cell percentages were measured by flow cytometry on a PBMC aliquot from every donor. The full study reports these points: Because profiling used bulk unsorted PBMCs, naive and antigen-experienced compartments could not be compared conclusively. There was a strong correlation between observed TCR beta diversity and the percentage of naive T cells measured by flow cytometry. Because the CMV infection status of the donors was unknown, age-related changes in expanded clonotypes may potentially have been confounded. Estimates of total diversity from one million sequenced T cells were regarded as lower bounds and underestimates. Observed TCR beta diversity per million T cells fell roughly linearly with age, and a significant reduction was already apparent by age roughly 40. The long-lived group showed more naive CD4+ T cells, fewer expanded clones and increased TCR diversity than the aged group, suggesting age selection.

The library relied on 5' RACE. The sequencer listed for this sample is Illumina HiSeq 2500. A second PCR of about 7 to 12 cycles was run with a J-beta primer mix and a sample-barcoded 5' primer. A unique molecular identifier was introduced onto each TCR beta cDNA molecule by a template-switch 5' adaptor carrying 12 random nucleotides. Each sample yielded at least 2.5 million CDR3-containing paired-end reads. The Mint cDNA synthesis kit, primed by a TRBC-specific oligonucleotide, was used to synthesize first-strand cDNA from all RNA. After uracil-DNA glycosylase treatment, a first 18-cycle PCR used universal primers M1SS and BC2_uni_R on all cDNA. For the original study's pipeline: For normalization, 1 million high-quality reads, each with a distinct molecular identifier, were randomly selected from each sample. Instead of being binned into consensus sequences, reads that shared molecular identifiers were thrown out. MiTCR, set to a Q25 quality threshold and the strictest error-elimination algorithm, was used for CDR3 identification, clonotype clustering and error correction. A nonparametric unseen species model with Euler transformation was used to estimate a lower bound on total TCR beta diversity. TCRdb reanalyzed the raw reads on its own, using fastp at Q25 for trimming and MiXCR for clone calling, and kept in-frame beta chains. Every CDR3 protein is listed once, alongside the most common genes and DNA of its rows. The V and J calls here are based on TCRdb, not the publication. The sample table lists about 1.6 million distinct CDR3 sequences, around 36% of them with a count of one. Of the sample, about 10% is held by the ten largest clones.

On this clonotype: The antigen it recognizes is unknown. No much larger clone is present one base from it, and per-base qualities are unavailable.

The source is a woman aged 25 to 45 in good health. Sequencing input: blood. The chain is assembled from TRBV19 and TRBJ2-5; tentative D gene TRBD2, with 6 bases matching. The sequence in DNA is TGTGCCAGTAGTATGTGGGAGGAGAAGGAGACCCAGTACTTC. Translated, this gives CASSMWEEKETQYF.